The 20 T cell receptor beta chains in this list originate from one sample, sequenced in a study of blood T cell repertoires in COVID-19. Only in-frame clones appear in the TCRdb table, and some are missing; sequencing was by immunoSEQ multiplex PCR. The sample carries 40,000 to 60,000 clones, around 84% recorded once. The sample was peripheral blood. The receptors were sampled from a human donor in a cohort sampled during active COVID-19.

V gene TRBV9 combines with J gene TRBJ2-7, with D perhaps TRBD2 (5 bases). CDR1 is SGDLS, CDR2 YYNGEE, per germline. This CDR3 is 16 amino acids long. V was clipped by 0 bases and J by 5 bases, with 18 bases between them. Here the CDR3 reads CASSVVSMVGSDEQYF. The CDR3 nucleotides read TGTGCCAGCAGCGTAGTATCGATGGTGGGGAGCGACGAGCAGTACTTC.

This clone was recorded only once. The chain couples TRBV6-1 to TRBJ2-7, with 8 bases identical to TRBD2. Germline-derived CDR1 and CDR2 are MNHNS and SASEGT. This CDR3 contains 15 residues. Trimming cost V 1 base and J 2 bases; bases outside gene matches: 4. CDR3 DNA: TGTGCCAGCAGTGAAGTGGCTAGCGGGCCCTACGAGCAGTACTTC. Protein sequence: CASSEVASGPYEQYF.

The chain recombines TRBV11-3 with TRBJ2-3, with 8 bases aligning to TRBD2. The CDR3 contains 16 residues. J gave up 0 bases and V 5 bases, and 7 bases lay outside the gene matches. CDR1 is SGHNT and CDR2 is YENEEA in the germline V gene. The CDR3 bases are TGTGCCAGCAGCCAGTCTAGCGGGCCAAGCACAGATACGCAGTATTTT. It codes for CASSQSSGPSTDTQYF.

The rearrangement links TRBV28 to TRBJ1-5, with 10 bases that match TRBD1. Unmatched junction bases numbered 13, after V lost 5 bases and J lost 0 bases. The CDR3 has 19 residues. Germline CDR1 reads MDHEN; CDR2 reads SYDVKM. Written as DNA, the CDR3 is TGTGCCAGCAGTCATGGATCCGGGACAGGGGTTGTTAGCAATCAGCCCCAGCATTTT. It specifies CASSHGSGTGVVSNQPQHF. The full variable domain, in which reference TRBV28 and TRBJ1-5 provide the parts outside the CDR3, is DVKVTQSSRYLVKRTGEKVFLECVQDMDHENMFWYRQDPGLGLRLIYFSYDVKMKEKGDIPEGYSVSREKKERFSLILESASTNQTSMYLCASSHGSGTGVVSNQPQHFGDGTRLSIL.

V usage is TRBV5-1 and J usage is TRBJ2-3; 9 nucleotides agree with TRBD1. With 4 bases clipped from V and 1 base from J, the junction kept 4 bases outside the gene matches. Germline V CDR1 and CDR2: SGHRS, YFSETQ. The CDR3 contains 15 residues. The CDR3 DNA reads TGCGCCAGCAGCATCCGGGACAGGGGCACAGATACGCAGTATTTT. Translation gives CASSIRDRGTDTQYF.

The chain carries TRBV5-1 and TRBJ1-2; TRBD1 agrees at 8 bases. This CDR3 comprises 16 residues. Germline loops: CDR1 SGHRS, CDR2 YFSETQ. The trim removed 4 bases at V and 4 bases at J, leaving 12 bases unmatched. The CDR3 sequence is CASSDPGQASTYGYTF. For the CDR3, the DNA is TGCGCCAGCAGCGATCCGGGACAGGCCTCTACCTATGGCTACACCTTC.

The CDR3 bases are TGTGCCAGCAGTTACGGTGGCAGGGTCAATTCACCCCTCCACTTT. The encoded protein is CASSYGGRVNSPLHF. This chain uses TRBV6-5 with TRBJ1-6; D might be TRBD1 (5 bases). V was pared by 2 bases and J by 7 bases, with 12 bases between. The CDR3 runs to 15 residues. From germline, CDR1 is MNHEY and CDR2 SVGAGI.

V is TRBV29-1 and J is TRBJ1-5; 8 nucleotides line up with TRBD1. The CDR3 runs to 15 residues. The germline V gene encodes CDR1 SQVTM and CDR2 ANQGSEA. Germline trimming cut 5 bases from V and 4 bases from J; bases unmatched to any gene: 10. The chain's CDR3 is CSVSDRGGLNQPQHF. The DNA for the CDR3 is TGCAGCGTTTCTGACAGGGGAGGCTTGAATCAGCCCCAGCATTTT.

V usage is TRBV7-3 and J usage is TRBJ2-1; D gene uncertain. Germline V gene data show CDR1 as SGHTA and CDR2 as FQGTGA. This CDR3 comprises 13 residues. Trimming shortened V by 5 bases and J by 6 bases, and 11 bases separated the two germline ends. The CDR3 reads CASSPSRGNEQFF. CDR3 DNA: TGTGCCAGCAGCCCATCGAGAGGCAATGAGCAGTTCTTC.

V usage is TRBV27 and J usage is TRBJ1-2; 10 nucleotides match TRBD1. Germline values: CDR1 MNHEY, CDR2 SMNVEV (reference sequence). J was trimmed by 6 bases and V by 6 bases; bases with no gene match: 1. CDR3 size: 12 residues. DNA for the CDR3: TGTGCCAGCAGCGACAGGGGGCATGGCTACACCTTC. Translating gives CASSDRGHGYTF.

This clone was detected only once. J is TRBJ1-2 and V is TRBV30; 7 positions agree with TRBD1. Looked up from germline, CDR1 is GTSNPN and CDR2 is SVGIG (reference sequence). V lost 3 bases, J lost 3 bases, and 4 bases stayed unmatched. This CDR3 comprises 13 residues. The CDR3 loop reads CAWRKGQHYGYTF. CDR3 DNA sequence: TGTGCCTGGAGGAAGGGACAGCACTATGGCTACACCTTC.

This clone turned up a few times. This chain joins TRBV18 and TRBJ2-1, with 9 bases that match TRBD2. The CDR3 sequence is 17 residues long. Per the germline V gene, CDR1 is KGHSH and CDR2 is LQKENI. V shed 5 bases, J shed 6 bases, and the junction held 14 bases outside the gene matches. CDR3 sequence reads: CASSDRPGTSKTNEQFF. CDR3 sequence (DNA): TGTGCCAGCTCAGACCGGCCCGGGACTAGCAAAACCAATGAGCAGTTCTTC.

Here the CDR3 reads CASSEGQGRSPLHF. The CDR3 DNA sequence: TGTGCCAGCAGTGAAGGTCAGGGTCGATCACCCCTCCACTTT. The chain carries TRBV2 and TRBJ1-6; maybe TRBD1 (5 bases). Between the trimmed V and J ends, which lost 1 base and 10 bases, there was a span of 11 bases. Germline V CDR1 and CDR2: SNHLY, FYNNEI. This CDR3 region has 14 residues.

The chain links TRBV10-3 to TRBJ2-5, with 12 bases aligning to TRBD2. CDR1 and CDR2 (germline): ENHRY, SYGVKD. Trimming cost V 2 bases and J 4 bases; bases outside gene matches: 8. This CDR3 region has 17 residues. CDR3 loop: CAISEGLAGPLRETQYF. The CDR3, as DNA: TGTGCCATCAGTGAGGGACTAGCGGGACCCCTGCGAGAGACCCAGTACTTC.

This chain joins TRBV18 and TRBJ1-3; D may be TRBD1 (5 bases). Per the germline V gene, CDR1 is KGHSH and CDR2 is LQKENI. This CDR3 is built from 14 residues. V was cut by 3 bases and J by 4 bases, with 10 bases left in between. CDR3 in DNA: TGTGCCAGCTCACCGAGCAGGGAAGGAAACACCATATATTTT. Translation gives CASSPSREGNTIYF.

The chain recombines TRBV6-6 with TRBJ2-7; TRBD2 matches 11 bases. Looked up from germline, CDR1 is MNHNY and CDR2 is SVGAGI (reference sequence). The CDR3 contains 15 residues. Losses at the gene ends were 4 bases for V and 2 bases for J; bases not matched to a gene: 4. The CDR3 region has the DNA TGTGCCAGCAGTTTTGGGACTAGCGGAGCCTACGAGCAGTACTTC. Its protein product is CASSFGTSGAYEQYF.

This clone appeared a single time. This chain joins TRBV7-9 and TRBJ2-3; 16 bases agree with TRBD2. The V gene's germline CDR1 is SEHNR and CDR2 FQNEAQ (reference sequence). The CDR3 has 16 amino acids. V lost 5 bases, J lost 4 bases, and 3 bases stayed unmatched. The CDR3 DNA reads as TGTGCCAGCAGCACCGGGACTAGCGGGAGGGCAGATACGCAGTATTTT. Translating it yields CASSTGTSGRADTQYF.

CDR3: CASSPPRYNEQFF. DNA for the CDR3: TGTGCCAGCTCACCACCGCGGTACAATGAGCAGTTCTTC. The chain links TRBV18 to TRBJ2-1; D not certain. The CDR3 runs 13 residues. V shed 0 bases and J shed 4 bases, with 4 bases lying between them. Germline V lookup: CDR1 KGHSH, CDR2 LQKENI.

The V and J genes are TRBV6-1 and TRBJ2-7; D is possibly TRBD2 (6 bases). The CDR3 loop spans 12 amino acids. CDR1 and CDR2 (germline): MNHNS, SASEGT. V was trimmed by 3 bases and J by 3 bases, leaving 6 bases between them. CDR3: CASSERGYEQYF. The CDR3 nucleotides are TGTGCCAGCAGTGAGCGGGGCTACGAGCAGTACTTC.

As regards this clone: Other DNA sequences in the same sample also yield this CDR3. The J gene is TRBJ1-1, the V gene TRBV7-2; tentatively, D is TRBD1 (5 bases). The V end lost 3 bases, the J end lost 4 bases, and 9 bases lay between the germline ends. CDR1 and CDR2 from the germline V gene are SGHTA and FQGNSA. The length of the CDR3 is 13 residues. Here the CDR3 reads CASSFRQSTEAFF. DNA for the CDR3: TGTGCCAGCAGCTTTAGACAGTCCACTGAAGCTTTCTTT.